A selection of T cell receptor beta chains follows, all from one sample in a study of cytomegalovirus exposure and HLA in healthy donors. TCRdb's table, derived via immunoSEQ multiplex PCR, lists solely in-frame clones and lacks some. Of 130,000 or so clones detected, around 70% appear once; the ten largest clones hold around 2.9%. Sequencing input: PBMCs. The receptors originated from a young man in good health and CMV-seronegative. The CDR3 runs from the conserved cysteine through the conserved F or W. Fields, in order: V gene, clone size, D gene, J gene, CDR3 protein, CDR3 DNA. The D gene is left open where the match is weak. Part of the rows lack a size; the others show once, few, many or a class for expanded clones.

TRBV10-3	-	TRBD2	TRBJ2-3	CAISESRRPPSGSADTQYF	TGTGCCATCAGTGAGTCTCGCCGTCCCCCTAGCGGGAGTGCAGATACGCAGTATTTT
TRBV10-3	-	-	TRBJ1-4	CAISVEGREKLFF	TGTGCCATCAGTGTGGAGGGGCGCGAAAAACTGTTTTTT
TRBV5-4	-	TRBD2	TRBJ2-1	CASSPSGGGYNEQFF	TGTGCCAGCAGTCCTAGCGGGGGGGGCTACAATGAGCAGTTCTTC
TRBV2	-	TRBD1	TRBJ2-3	CASSDRVTDTQYF	TGTGCCAGCAGCGACAGGGTTACAGATACGCAGTATTTT
TRBV7-9	-	-	TRBJ2-7	CASSLGGESFEQYF	TGTGCCAGCAGCTTAGGGGGAGAGAGCTTCGAGCAGTACTTC
TRBV30	-	-	TRBJ1-1	CAWSVGGGKNTEAFF	TGTGCCTGGAGTGTTGGCGGGGGGAAGAACACTGAAGCTTTCTTT
TRBV7-2	-	-	TRBJ2-1	CASSFDRFNEQFF	TGTGCCAGCAGCTTCGACAGGTTCAATGAGCAGTTCTTC
TRBV7-2	-	TRBD2	TRBJ2-5	CASSRSGTQETQYF	TGTGCCAGCAGCCGCAGCGGGACCCAAGAGACCCAGTACTTC
TRBV19	-	-	TRBJ2-5	CASSRGGWETQYF	TGTGCCAGTAGTCGTGGGGGCTGGGAGACCCAGTACTTC
TRBV5-8	-	-	TRBJ2-3	CASSILNRVLQDTQYF	TGTGCCAGCAGCATCCTTAACCGGGTCCTACAAGATACGCAGTATTTT
TRBV9	-	TRBD1	TRBJ1-2	CASSVGQGPYGYTF	TGTGCCAGCAGCGTAGGACAGGGACCCTATGGCTACACCTTC
TRBV15	-	TRBD2	TRBJ2-1	CATSSWASGFNEQFF	TGTGCCACCAGCAGTTGGGCTAGCGGGTTTAATGAGCAGTTCTTC
TRBV19	-	TRBD1	TRBJ2-7	CASSIDGQGPLSYEQYF	TGTGCCAGTAGTATAGATGGACAGGGGCCACTATCCTACGAGCAGTACTTC
TRBV7-2	-	TRBD2	TRBJ2-7	CASSLGPSGGPSSYEQYF	TGTGCCAGCAGCTTAGGTCCTAGCGGGGGCCCCAGCTCCTACGAGCAGTACTTC
TRBV5-6	-	-	TRBJ2-7	CASSLNWDTSYEQYF	TGTGCCAGCAGCTTGAATTGGGACACCTCCTACGAGCAGTACTTC
TRBV4-1	few	-	TRBJ1-2	CASSPQGVSRYTF	TGCGCCAGCAGCCCCCAGGGTGTGAGTCGCTACACCTTC
TRBV4-1	many	TRBD2	TRBJ2-3	CASSQGVLGTSGGTDTQYF	TGCGCCAGCAGCCAAGGAGTCCTGGGGACTAGCGGGGGCACAGATACGCAGTATTTT
TRBV4-2	-	TRBD2	TRBJ2-2	CASSQEGAGGNTGELFF	TGTGCCAGCAGCCAAGAAGGAGCGGGAGGGAACACCGGGGAGCTGTTTTTT
TRBV27	-	TRBD2	TRBJ2-1	CASSLSGTRPYNEQFF	TGTGCCAGCAGTTTATCTGGGACTAGACCCTACAATGAGCAGTTCTTC
TRBV6-5	-	-	TRBJ1-1	CASSYSTPTAEAFF	TGTGCCAGCAGTTACTCGACCCCCACAGCTGAAGCTTTCTTT
TRBV9	-	-	TRBJ2-2	CASSVGPFGVRTTGELFF	TGTGCCAGCAGCGTAGGTCCCTTCGGTGTCCGAACCACCGGGGAGCTGTTTTTT
TRBV29-1	-	TRBD2	TRBJ2-1	CSVEGLAGTSLREQFF	TGCAGCGTTGAAGGACTAGCGGGAACCAGTCTGAGGGAGCAGTTCTTC
TRBV28	-	TRBD1	TRBJ2-1	CASSLGTAVPLYNEQFF	TGTGCCAGCAGTTTAGGGACAGCCGTCCCCCTCTACAATGAGCAGTTCTTC
TRBV7-2	-	-	TRBJ2-5	CASSLVVGLQETQYF	TGTGCCAGCAGCTTAGTAGTCGGACTCCAAGAGACCCAGTACTTC
TRBV7-6	-	TRBD2	TRBJ2-3	CASRAGLAASTDTQYF	TGTGCCAGCAGGGCGGGACTAGCGGCTAGCACAGATACGCAGTATTTT
TRBV6-5	-	TRBD2	TRBJ2-5	CASRTGGQETQYF	TGTGCCAGCAGGACGGGGGGGCAAGAGACCCAGTACTTC
TRBV2	-	TRBD1	TRBJ2-1	CAGRQGDEQFF	TGTGCCGGAAGACAGGGGGATGAGCAGTTCTTC
TRBV5-3	-	TRBD2	TRBJ2-1	CARSHELAGAPGEQFF	TGTGCCAGAAGCCATGAACTAGCGGGGGCCCCTGGTGAGCAGTTCTTC
TRBV28	-	-	TRBJ1-5	CATGDSNQPQHF	TGTGCGACCGGAGATAGCAATCAGCCCCAGCATTTT
TRBV7-2	-	TRBD2	TRBJ2-3	CASSPGAPGTRSDTQYF	TGTGCCAGCAGCCCGGGGGCCCCCGGGACTAGATCAGATACGCAGTATTTT
TRBV5-1	-	-	TRBJ1-2	CASSLGHNYGYTF	TGCGCCAGCAGCTTGGGACATAACTATGGCTACACCTTC
TRBV19	-	-	TRBJ1-5	CASSIPTARGPQHF	TGTGCCAGTAGTATACCCACGGCCCGGGGGCCCCAGCATTTT
TRBV7-7	-	TRBD1	TRBJ2-2	CASSQGTGDSGELFF	TGTGCTAGCAGCCAAGGGACAGGGGACTCCGGGGAGCTGTTTTTT
TRBV28	-	TRBD2	TRBJ2-7	CASRLTSGFYEQYF	TGTGCCAGCAGACTAACTAGCGGCTTCTACGAGCAGTACTTC
TRBV7-2	-	-	TRBJ2-1	CASSLSQDWYNEQFF	TGTGCCAGCAGCTTATCGCAGGACTGGTACAATGAGCAGTTCTTC
TRBV28	-	-	TRBJ1-1	CATTYGGKAFF	TGTGCCACCACCTACGGGGGGAAAGCTTTCTTT
TRBV4-3	-	-	TRBJ1-2	CASSPKGEGDYGYTF	TGCGCCAGCAGCCCAAAGGGGGAAGGGGACTATGGCTACACCTTC
TRBV30	-	-	TRBJ1-6	CAWNPGLNSPLHF	TGTGCCTGGAATCCAGGGCTGAATTCACCCCTCCACTTT
TRBV27	once	TRBD2	TRBJ2-1	CASSPGLAGGSYNEQFF	TGTGCCAGCAGTCCCGGACTAGCGGGAGGCTCCTACAATGAGCAGTTCTTC
TRBV7-9	-	TRBD2	TRBJ2-3	CASSFPPGGGADTQYF	TGTGCCAGCAGCTTTCCCCCCGGGGGGGGCGCAGATACGCAGTATTTT